This T cell receptor (beta chain) was profiled in a study of blood T cell repertoires in COVID-19. Background on the study: PBMCs, B-cell-depleted T cells, or T cells provided the cDNA or gDNA that made up the material.

Recruited during active infection, patients (from Seattle) were subsequently followed longitudinally. Per the authors' pipeline: It was from reference gene primer amplification that nucleated cell counts were estimated. Some clones are missing from TCRdb's copy, which holds only in-frame ones; the method was immunoSEQ multiplex PCR. D and trimming were read from the DNA, whereas the V and J calls and clone size are those reported in that table. The data contain more than 200,000 clones, more than 75% of them singletons. Material: peripheral blood. The receptor was isolated from a man aged 50-59 years with COVID-19, enrolled during active disease.

Here the CDR3 reads CASSLRTGASYEQYF. The CDR3 nucleotides are TGTGCCAGCAGTCTAAGGACAGGGGCGTCCTACGAGCAGTACTTC. The J gene is TRBJ2-7, the V gene TRBV27, with 9 bases fitting TRBD1. J was trimmed by 1 base and V by 5 bases; bases with no gene match: 6. The CDR3 sequence is 15 residues long. From germline, CDR1 is MNHEY and CDR2 SMNVEV (reference sequence).